What follows are 18 T cell receptor beta chains derived from one specimen sequenced in a study of PD-1 blockade in classical Hodgkin lymphoma. Profiling relied on immunoSEQ multiplex PCR, and the TCRdb table lists in-frame clones only, not all of them. The data show 25,000 to 30,000 clones, with about 90% seen just once and around 6.7% held by the top ten. Patients all relapsed after autologous stem cell transplantation, and there was variation in brentuximab vedotin exposure. The CD8+ T cells came from thawed PBMCs through magnetic negative selection. This specimen was CD8+ T cells from blood, taken at baseline. The receptors stem from a human donor with classical Hodgkin lymphoma.

The V gene is TRBV10-2, the J gene TRBJ2-1; the match to TRBD2 covers 9 bases. Germline values: CDR1 WSHSY, CDR2 SAAADI. V shed 3 bases and J 5 bases; nucleotides not matched to a gene: 5. CDR3 length: 15 residues. The CDR3 coding sequence is TGCGCCAGCAGTGAACTGGCTAGCGGGAACAATGAGCAGTTCTTC. Protein product: CASSELASGNNEQFF.

V usage is TRBV11-3 and J usage is TRBJ2-1; D might be TRBD2 (5 bases). Germline V gives CDR1 SGHNT, CDR2 YENEEA. The V end lost 1 base, the J end lost 4 bases, and 20 bases lay between the germline ends. This CDR3 comprises 18 residues. The CDR3 bases are TGTGCCAGCAGCTTAGCTGTGGGCCCCCTAGCCCGATACAATGAGCAGTTCTTC. Translation gives CASSLAVGPLARYNEQFF.

The genes are TRBV9 and TRBJ2-2; 7 positions match TRBD1. The CDR3 consists of 14 residues. Germline assignment: CDR1 SGDLS and CDR2 YYNGEE. With 1 base clipped from V and 5 bases from J, the junction kept 2 bases outside the gene matches. As DNA, the CDR3 is TGTGCCAGCAGCGTAAAACAGGGGACCGGGGAGCTGTTTTTT. This translates into CASSVKQGTGELFF.

The chain uses TRBV4-2 and TRBJ2-2; D is tentatively TRBD1 or TRBD2 (5 bases each). The CDR3 loop spans 17 amino acids. V gave up 4 bases and J gave up 6 bases, with 21 bases separating them. Germline CDR1 LGHNA, CDR2 YNFKEQ. The CDR3 DNA follows: TGTGCCAGCAGCCGGACCCGGGACGACTTGTCGGCCGGGGAGCTGTTTTTT. It yields the protein CASSRTRDDLSAGELFF.

The gene calls are TRBV7-9 and TRBJ2-7; perhaps TRBD1 as D (6 bases). Trimming pared 4 bases from V and 4 bases from J, leaving 14 bases between. The CDR3 sequence is 14 residues long. Germline-derived CDR1 and CDR2 are SEHNR and FQNEAQ (reference sequence). CDR3 in DNA: TGTGCCAGCAGCTCCGGCGGCCAGGGGTACGAGCAGTACTTC. Translated, it gives CASSSGGQGYEQYF.

The chain uses TRBV2 and TRBJ1-5, with D unclear. The CDR3 is 15 amino acids. Germline CDR1 is SNHLY and CDR2 is FYNNEI. Between the trimmed V and J ends, which lost 5 bases and 5 bases, there was a span of 16 bases. For the CDR3, the DNA is TGTGCCAGCAGTCCCCGACCAAGTCCGCATCAGCCCCAGCATTTT. Protein: CASSPRPSPHQPQHF.

This clone was found once. The CDR3: CASTTTGELFF. In DNA form, the CDR3 reads TGCGCCAGCACTACCACCGGGGAGCTGTTTTTT. J is TRBJ2-2 and V is TRBV10-2; D gene ambiguous. With 7 bases removed from V and 4 bases from J, the gap between germline ends came to 4 bases. The CDR3 consists of 11 residues. From germline, CDR1 is WSHSY and CDR2 SAAADI.

V is TRBV7-9 and J is TRBJ2-7; D is uncertain. The ends were cut back, 1 base at V and 3 bases at J, with 7 bases in the middle. Germline V gene lookup returns CDR1 SEHNR and CDR2 FQNEAQ (reference sequence). The CDR3 totals 13 residues. CDR3 in DNA: TGTGCCAGCAGCTTAGGGGCAGGCTACGAGCAGTACTTC. It yields the protein CASSLGAGYEQYF. The full variable domain, rest sourced from reference TRBV7-9 and TRBJ2-7, is DTGVSQNPRHKITKRGQNVTFRCDPISEHNRLYWYRQTLGQGPEFLTYFQNEAQLEKSRLLSDRFSAERPKGSFSTLEIQRTEQGDSAMYLCASSLGAGYEQYFGPGTRLTVT.

The rearrangement uses TRBV5-6 and TRBJ2-7; no reliable D call. In germline, CDR1 is SGHDT, CDR2 YYEEEE. This CDR3 region has 12 residues. V lost 0 bases, J lost 2 bases, and 3 bases lay in between. CDR3 DNA: TGTGCCAGCAGCTTGGTTCCCTACGAGCAGTACTTC. It is translated as CASSLVPYEQYF.

This clone appeared a few times. V usage is TRBV7-9 and J usage is TRBJ1-3, with a tentative D call TRBD1 (6 bases). Germline CDR1 is SEHNR and CDR2 is FQNEAQ (reference sequence). This CDR3 has 12 amino acids. Trimming removed 5 bases at V and 15 bases at J, with 17 bases between. The CDR3 sequence is CASSGRDTWSYF. CDR3 bases: TGTGCCAGCAGCGGGCGGGACACCTGGTCATATTTT. The full variable domain, completed using reference TRBV7-9 and TRBJ1-3, is DTGVSQNPRHKITKRGQNVTFRCDPISEHNRLYWYRQTLGQGPEFLTYFQNEAQLEKSRLLSDRFSAERPKGSFSTLEIQRTEQGDSAMYLCASSGRDTWSYFGEGSWLTVV.

The V gene is TRBV19, the J gene TRBJ2-7; TRBD1 matches at 9 bases. Germline values: CDR1 LNHDA, CDR2 SQIVND (reference sequence). The CDR3 length is 16 residues. After removal of 5 bases from V and 0 bases from J, the junction contained 8 bases not matched to a gene. The CDR3 bases are TGTGCCAGTAGTTCACAGGACAGGGGACCCTCCTACGAGCAGTACTTC. Translation gives CASSSQDRGPSYEQYF. Together with reference TRBV19 and TRBJ2-7, the CDR3 gives the full variable domain: DGGITQSPKYLFRKEGQNVTLSCEQNLNHDAMYWYRQDPGQGLRLIYYSQIVNDFQKGDIAEGYSVSREKKESFPLTVTSAQKNPTAFYLCASSSQDRGPSYEQYFGPGTRLTVT.

The rearrangement uses TRBV12-5 and TRBJ2-1; D possibly corresponds to TRBD2 (6 bases). Germline CDR1 reads LGHNT; CDR2 reads FRNRAP. The CDR3 is made up of 12 amino acids. The V end lost 7 bases, the J end lost 9 bases, and 13 bases lay between the germline ends. This chain's CDR3 is CASAPTSLEQFF. DNA of the CDR3: TGTGCTAGTGCCCCGACTAGTCTTGAGCAGTTCTTC.

This chain connects TRBV19 to TRBJ1-3; D is undetermined. The CDR3 runs 15 residues. Germline-derived CDR1 and CDR2 are LNHDA and SQIVND (reference sequence). V lost 2 bases, J lost 0 bases, and 8 bases lay in between. The CDR3 region has the DNA TGTGCCAGTAGTATATCTGTTTACTCTGGAAACACCATATATTTT. It translates to CASSISVYSGNTIYF.

Here the CDR3 DNA reads TGTGCCAGCAGTTACTCGAACCACGGGGGGGAGCAGTACTTC. Its translation is CASSYSNHGGEQYF. The genes are TRBV6-5 and TRBJ2-7, with 7 bases that match TRBD2. The CDR3 covers 14 residues. Germline CDR1 MNHEY, CDR2 SVGAGI. The J segment lost 7 bases and the V segment lost 0 bases, leaving 6 bases of the junction unmatched.

This chain uses TRBV13 with TRBJ2-3; TRBD2 aligns across 7 bases. V lost 5 bases to trimming and J lost 4 bases; unmatched junction nucleotides: 12. CDR1 is PRHDT, CDR2 FYEKMQ, per germline (reference sequence). The CDR3 has 16 amino acids. CDR3 region: CASSRGFGGSPDTQYF. The CDR3 DNA is TGTGCCAGCAGCAGGGGCTTTGGCGGGAGTCCAGATACGCAGTATTTT.

Only one count was recorded for this clone. The chain joins TRBV30 to TRBJ2-1, with TRBD2 matching 7 bases. Per germline, CDR1 GTSNPN and CDR2 SVGIG (reference sequence). Trimming cost V 4 bases and J 0 bases; bases outside gene matches: 6. The CDR3 is made up of 15 amino acids. CDR3 DNA sequence: TGTGCCTGGACCATGACTAGCCTCTCCTACAATGAGCAGTTCTTC. Amino acids: CAWTMTSLSYNEQFF.

The chain links TRBV5-6 to TRBJ1-2; D perhaps matches TRBD1 (6 bases). The CDR3 loop spans 14 amino acids. CDR1 and CDR2 (germline): SGHDT, YYEEEE. Trimming removed 3 bases from V and 6 bases from J, with 15 bases in between. DNA of the CDR3: TGTGCCAGCAGCTCCTGGGGGGCGGCTCATGGCTACACCTTC. Amino acids: CASSSWGAAHGYTF.

This clone is a singleton in its sample. The rearrangement joins TRBV7-9 to TRBJ2-3, with 8 bases identical to TRBD1. The V gene's germline CDR1 is SEHNR and CDR2 FQNEAQ (reference sequence). This CDR3 is 13 amino acids long. V was pared by 5 bases and J by 6 bases, with 4 bases of the junction left unmatched. The CDR3, as DNA: TGTGCCAGCAGCCCCCCAGGGGGCGATACGCAGTATTTT. It specifies CASSPPGGDTQYF.